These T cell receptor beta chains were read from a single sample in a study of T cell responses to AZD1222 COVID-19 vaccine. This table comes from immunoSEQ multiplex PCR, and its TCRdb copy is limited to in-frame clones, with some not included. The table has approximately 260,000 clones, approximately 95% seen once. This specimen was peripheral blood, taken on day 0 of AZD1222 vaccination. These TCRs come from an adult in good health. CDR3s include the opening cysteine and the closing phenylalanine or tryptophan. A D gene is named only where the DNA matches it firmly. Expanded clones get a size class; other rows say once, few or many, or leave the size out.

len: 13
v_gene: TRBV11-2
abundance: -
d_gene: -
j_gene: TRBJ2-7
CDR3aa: CASSLGTKVEQYF
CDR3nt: TGTGCCAGCAGCTTAGGGACTAAGGTCGAGCAGTACTTC

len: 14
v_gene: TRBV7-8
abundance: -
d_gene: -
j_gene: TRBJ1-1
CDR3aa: CASSRGRTNTEAFF
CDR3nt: TGTGCCAGCAGCCGAGGGAGAACAAACACTGAAGCTTTCTTT

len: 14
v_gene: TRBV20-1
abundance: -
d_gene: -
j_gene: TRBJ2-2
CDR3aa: CSASSGPNTGELFF
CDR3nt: TGCAGTGCTAGTTCGGGACCGAACACCGGGGAGCTGTTTTTT

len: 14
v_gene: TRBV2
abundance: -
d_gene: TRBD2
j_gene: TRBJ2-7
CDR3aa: CASRGLAGVHEQYF
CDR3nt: TGTGCCAGCAGGGGGCTAGCGGGAGTCCACGAGCAGTACTTC

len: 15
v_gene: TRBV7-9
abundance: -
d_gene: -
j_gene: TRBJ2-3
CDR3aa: CASSLEGLRTDTQYF
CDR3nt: TGTGCCAGCAGCTTAGAAGGCCTGCGCACAGATACGCAGTATTTT

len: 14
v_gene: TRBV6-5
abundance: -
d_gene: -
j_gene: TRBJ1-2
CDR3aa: CASSSLTRRYGYTF
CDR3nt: TGTGCCAGCAGTTCCCTGACACGTCGCTATGGCTACACCTTC

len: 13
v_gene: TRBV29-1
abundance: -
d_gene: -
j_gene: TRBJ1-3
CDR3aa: CSVVIGYGNTIYF
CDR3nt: TGCAGCGTGGTCATCGGGTACGGAAACACCATATATTTT

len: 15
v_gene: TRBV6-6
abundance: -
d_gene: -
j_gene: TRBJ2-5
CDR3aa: CASIDGGQDRETQYF
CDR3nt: TGTGCCAGCATCGACGGGGGACAAGATAGAGAGACCCAGTACTTC

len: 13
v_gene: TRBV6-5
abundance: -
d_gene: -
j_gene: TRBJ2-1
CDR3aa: CASRTTGYNEQFF
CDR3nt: TGTGCCAGCAGAACCACAGGCTACAATGAGCAGTTCTTC

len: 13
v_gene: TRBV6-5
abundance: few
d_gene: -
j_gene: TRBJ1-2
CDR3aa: CASSSGAPRGYTF
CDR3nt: TGTGCCAGTTCTTCAGGGGCGCCGCGAGGCTACACCTTC

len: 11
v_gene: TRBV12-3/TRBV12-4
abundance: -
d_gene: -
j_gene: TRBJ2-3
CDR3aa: CASSQGDTQYF
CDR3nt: TGTGCCAGCAGTCAAGGGGATACGCAGTATTTT